The entry below gives a single T cell receptor (beta chain) sequence along with its context. The data stem from a study of technical replicates of blood from a few donors. The repertoire was sequenced with immunoSEQ multiplex PCR; TCRdb's copy has only in-frame clones and lacks some. The data hold about 72,000 clones, with roughly 90% observed a single time. There are 15 residues in the CDR3. V shed 4 bases and J 4 bases; nucleotides not matched to a gene: 5. Looked up from germline, CDR1 is SGHRS and CDR2 is YFSETQ. This TCR came from a human donor in good health. The rearrangement links TRBV5-1 to TRBJ2-7; 13 nucleotides align to TRBD2. Sample: T cells isolated from PBMCs. The CDR3 DNA reads TGCGCCAGCAGCCTAGGACTAGCGGGAGATTACGAGCAGTACTTC. Its translation: CASSLGLAGDYEQYF. The variable domain in full, completed from reference TRBV5-1 and TRBJ2-7, reads KAGVTQTPRYLIKTRGQQVTLSCSPISGHRSVSWYQQTPGQGLQFLFEYFSETQRNKGNFPGRFSGRQFSNSRSEMNVSTLELGDSALYLCASSLGLAGDYEQYFGPGTRLTVT.